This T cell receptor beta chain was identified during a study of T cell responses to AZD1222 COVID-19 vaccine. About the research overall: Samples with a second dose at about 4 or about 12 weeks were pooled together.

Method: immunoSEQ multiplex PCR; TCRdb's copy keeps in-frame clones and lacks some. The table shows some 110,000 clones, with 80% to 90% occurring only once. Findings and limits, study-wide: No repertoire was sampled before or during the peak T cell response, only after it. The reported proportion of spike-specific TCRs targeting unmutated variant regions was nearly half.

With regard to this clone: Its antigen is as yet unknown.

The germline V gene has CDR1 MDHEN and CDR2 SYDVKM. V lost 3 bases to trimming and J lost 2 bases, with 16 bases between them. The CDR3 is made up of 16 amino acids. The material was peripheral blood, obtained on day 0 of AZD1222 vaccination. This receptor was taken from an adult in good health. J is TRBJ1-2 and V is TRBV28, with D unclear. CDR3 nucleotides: TGTGCCAGCAGTTTGATAGGAGACTTCAAAAACTATGGCTACACCTTC. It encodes CASSLIGDFKNYGYTF.